This T cell receptor beta chain was identified in a study of T cells in Graves' hyperthyroidism and ophthalmopathy (dated by TCRdb to between 2018 and 2020). About the full investigation: Peripheral blood was collected at initial diagnosis, before any treatment. For training and testing, the 100 or so patients in the discovery cohort were randomly divided in a 7:3 ratio. After blood sampling, hyperthyroidism patients were treated with methimazole at a starting dose of 30 mg daily, and ophthalmopathy patients were treated with high-dose intravenous methylprednisolone. Thyroid tissue and blood T-cell repertoires from several Graves' hyperthyroidism patients were also compared in the study. Whether ophthalmopathy could be predicted prospectively was tested in an independent validation cohort made up of approximately 19 hyperthyroidism patients plus 17 patients who later progressed to ophthalmopathy. According to the paper, TCR Vbeta CDR3 sequencing was carried out on 135 peripheral blood samples, which came from some 41 ophthalmopathy, around 75 hyperthyroidism and roughly 17 progressor patients. A discovery cohort of roughly 100 patients, roughly 43 with Graves' ophthalmopathy and approximately 60 with stable Graves' hyperthyroidism, was used to find distinguishing TCR V-J signatures. The investigation overall reported the following: Most expanded thyroid clonotypes (frequency above 0.001) were also found in blood, which suggests that blood repertoires may mirror thyroid immune responses. A model built on a 13 V-J signature distinguished ophthalmopathy from stable hyperthyroidism, reaching 87.88% sensitivity and about 81% specificity in cross-validation and 80%/75% in testing. Sample size was not statistically predetermined, and investigators were not blinded to group allocation. During validation, the model predicted progression to ophthalmopathy a median of approximately six months ahead of onset, with around 70% sensitivity and around 73% specificity.

The germline V gene (reference sequence) supplies CDR1 LNHDA and CDR2 SQIVND. Spanning cysteine to phenylalanine, the CDR3 consists of 13 amino acids. Of all the DNA, just the CDR3 is kept, 39 bases in frame from base 1. The V end loses 7 bases and the J end loses 0 bases, and a stretch of 9 bases separates them. In this sample, this clonotype turned up many times. Its antigen is not yet known. No much larger clone exists at a distance of one base, and base qualities are not known. Ophthalmopathy patients had moderately to severely active disease, Clinical Activity Score of at least 3, NOSPECS grade of at least 4, and duration under 3 months. Any patient with an uncontrolled infection, another autoimmune disease, pregnancy or lactation was excluded. Diagnoses relied on clinical symptoms, serum thyroxine and TRAb, thyroid ultrasound and orbital computed tomography. PBMCs were separated from under 12 ml of fresh peripheral blood using Ficoll-Paque density gradient centrifugation. Total RNA was extracted using Trizol reagent, and RNA quality was assessed on an Agilent 2100 Bioanalyzer.

Amplification of TCR beta CDR3 regions was carried out from RNA transcripts. The TCR CDR3 was subjected to a first round of RT-PCR using the HTBI primer set and the Qiagen OneStep RT-PCR kit. The libraries were constructed in a second round of multiplex PCR and then size-selected and purified. Paired-end sequencing of the libraries was performed with 100 bp reads on an Illumina HiSeq2000. The study's own analysis went as follows. SOAPnuke was used to process the raw data, removing reads that contained adapters or uncalled bases, had a mean Phred below 15, or lacked an exact match to the constant primer or identifier. COPE v1.2.5 was used to merge high-quality paired reads, and clonotypes were defined as unique nucleotide sequences. MiTCR v1.1 was used to align clonotypes to the IMGT TRBV, TRBD and TRBJ reference segments. The analysis was restricted to V-J combinations with a frequency above 0.0001, which together covered roughly 99% of the repertoires. A TCS score was defined as the ratio between F50 (clonal expansion) and ExV (chaos), using BLOSUM62-based TCRdist between CDR3 peptides within each V-J. Welch's t-statistics and random forest reduced approximately 520 V-J features to under 15, which were used in a naive Bayes classifier (R e1071). Thyroid-blood repertoire similarity was quantified with the Morisita-Horn index. In-frame beta chains were kept once TCRdb had trimmed the public reads at Q25 with fastp and called clones with MiXCR. CDR3 protein duplicates are merged, each entry listing the most common genes and DNA. TCRdb assigned the V and J calls; the authors' analysis was not used. The sample table records hundreds of thousands of distinct CDR3 sequences; about 15% of these occur just once. Together, the top ten hold 3.5% to 4.5% of the sample.

This receptor was taken from a woman between 40 and 50 years old with Graves' ophthalmopathy. Recombination linked TRBV19 to TRBJ1-1; a weak D assignment points to TRBD1 (5 bases agree). Specimen: blood. The nucleotide sequence is TGTGCCAGTATGGGGGGAGTGAACACTGAAGCTTTCTTT. It encodes CASMGGVNTEAFF.